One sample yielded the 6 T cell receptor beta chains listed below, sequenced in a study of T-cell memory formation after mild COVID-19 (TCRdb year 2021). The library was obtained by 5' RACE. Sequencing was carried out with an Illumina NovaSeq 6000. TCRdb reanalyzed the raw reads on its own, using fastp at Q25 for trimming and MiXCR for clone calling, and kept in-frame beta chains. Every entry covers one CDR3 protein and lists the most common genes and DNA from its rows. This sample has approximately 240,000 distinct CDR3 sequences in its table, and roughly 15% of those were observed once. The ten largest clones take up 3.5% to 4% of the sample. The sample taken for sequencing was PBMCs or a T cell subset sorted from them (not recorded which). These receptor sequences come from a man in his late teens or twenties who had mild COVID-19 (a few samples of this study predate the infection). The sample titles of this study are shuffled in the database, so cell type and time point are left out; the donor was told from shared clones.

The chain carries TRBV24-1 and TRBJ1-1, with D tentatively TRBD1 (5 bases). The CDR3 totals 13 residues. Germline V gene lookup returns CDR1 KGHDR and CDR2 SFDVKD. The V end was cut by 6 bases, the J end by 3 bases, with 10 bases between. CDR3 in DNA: TGTGCCACCAGTTCAGGGAGGGACACTGAAGCTTTCTTT. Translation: CATSSGRDTEAFF.

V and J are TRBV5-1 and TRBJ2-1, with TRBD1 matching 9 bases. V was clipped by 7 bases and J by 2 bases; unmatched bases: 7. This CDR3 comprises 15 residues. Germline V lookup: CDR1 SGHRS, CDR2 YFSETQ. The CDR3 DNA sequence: TGCGCCAGCGGATTACAGGGGGCGGCCTACAATGAGCAGTTCTTC. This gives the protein CASGLQGAAYNEQFF.

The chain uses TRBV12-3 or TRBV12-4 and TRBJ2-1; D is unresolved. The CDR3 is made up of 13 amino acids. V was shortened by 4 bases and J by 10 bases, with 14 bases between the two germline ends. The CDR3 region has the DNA TGTGCCAGCAGTTCCGGCACCCTGAGAGAGCAGTTCTTC. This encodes CASSSGTLREQFF.

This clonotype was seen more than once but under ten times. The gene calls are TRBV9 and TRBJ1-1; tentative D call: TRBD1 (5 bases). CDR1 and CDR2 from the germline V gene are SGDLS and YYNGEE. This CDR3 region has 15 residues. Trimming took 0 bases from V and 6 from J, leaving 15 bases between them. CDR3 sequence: CASSVVSGGYAEAFF. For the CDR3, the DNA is TGTGCCAGCAGCGTAGTTTCGGGGGGATACGCTGAAGCTTTCTTT.

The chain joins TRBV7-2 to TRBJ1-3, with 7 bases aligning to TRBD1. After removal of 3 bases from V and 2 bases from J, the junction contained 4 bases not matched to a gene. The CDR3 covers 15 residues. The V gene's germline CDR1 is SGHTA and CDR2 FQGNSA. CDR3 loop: CASSFDTGAGNTIYF. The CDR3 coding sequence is TGTGCCAGCAGCTTTGATACAGGGGCTGGAAACACCATATATTTT.

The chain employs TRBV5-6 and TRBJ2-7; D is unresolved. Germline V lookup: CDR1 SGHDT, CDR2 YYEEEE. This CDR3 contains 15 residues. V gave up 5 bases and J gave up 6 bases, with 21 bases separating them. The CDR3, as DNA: TGTGCCAGCAGTCGTTCAAACAGAGGTCTACTCGAGCAGTACGTC. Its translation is CASSRSNRGLLEQYV.